These 26 T cell receptor beta chains were sequenced from one sample in a study of T cell responses to AZD1222 COVID-19 vaccine. Sequenced by immunoSEQ multiplex PCR; TCRdb stores in-frame clones only, minus some. The sample includes some 150,000 clones, 70% to 90% of them seen just once. Source: peripheral blood, taken 28 days after the second AZD1222 dose. All receptors derive from an adult who received the AZD1222 COVID-19 vaccine.

The count of this clone is one. V usage is TRBV12-3 or TRBV12-4 and J usage is TRBJ2-1; D perhaps matches TRBD1 (6 bases). This CDR3 is 13 amino acids long. The V and J ends lost 5 bases and 5 bases respectively, with 10 bases between them. The CDR3 region has the DNA TGTGCCAGCAGTCCACGGACAGACAATGAGCAGTTCTTC. It is translated as CASSPRTDNEQFF.

The chain has TRBV7-9 and TRBJ2-3; D possibly matches TRBD1 or TRBD2 (5 bases each). The CDR3 runs to 17 residues. Germline lookup yields CDR1 SEHNR and CDR2 FQNEAQ (reference sequence). V lost 5 bases, J lost 0 bases, and 18 bases lay in between. The CDR3 sequence is CASSLTLGERSTDTQYF. The CDR3 bases are TGTGCCAGCAGCCTAACCTTAGGGGAGCGTAGCACAGATACGCAGTATTTT.

Notes on this clone: A read error may account for a junction end that differs from germline. The CDR3 here is CASSFREPGHIF. The CDR3 DNA sequence: TGTGCCAGCAGTTTTCGGGAACCGGGACACATTTTT. The J gene is TRBJ1-3, the V gene TRBV12-3 or TRBV12-4; D possibly corresponds to TRBD1 (6 bases). The CDR3 is 12 residues long.

This chain connects TRBV5-1 to TRBJ2-1; a possible D gene is TRBD2 (6 bases). Germline-derived CDR1 and CDR2 are SGHRS and YFSETQ. CDR3 length: 12 residues. Trimming pared 0 bases from V and 10 bases from J, leaving 8 bases between. In nucleotides, the CDR3 is TGCGCCAGCAGCTTGGACCGGGGGGAGCAGTTCTTC. Amino acids: CASSLDRGEQFF.

A few counts support this clone. The chain combines TRBV28 with TRBJ1-4; a possible D gene is TRBD1 (5 bases). Germline-derived CDR1 and CDR2 are MDHEN and SYDVKM. The CDR3 has 15 amino acids. V gave up 6 bases and J gave up 9 bases, with 20 bases separating them. CDR3 sequence: CASREQGYVPQKLFF. CDR3 DNA: TGTGCCAGCAGGGAGCAGGGATATGTTCCTCAAAAACTGTTTTTT. Variable domain in full (rest from reference TRBV28 and TRBJ1-4): DVKVTQSSRYLVKRTGEKVFLECVQDMDHENMFWYRQDPGLGLRLIYFSYDVKMKEKGDIPEGYSVSREKKERFSLILESASTNQTSMYLCASREQGYVPQKLFFGSGTQLSVL.

The chain recombines TRBV3-1 (or the pseudogene TRBV3-2) with TRBJ2-1; D is unresolved. The germline gives CDR1 LGHDT, CDR2 YNNKEL (reference sequence). The CDR3 loop spans 15 amino acids. V gave up 8 bases and J gave up 6 bases, with 20 bases separating them. The DNA for the CDR3 is TGTGCCAGCCTTCTTACCAGGAACGGCATCAATGAGCAGTTCTTC. Protein: CASLLTRNGINEQFF.

In its sample, this clone was seen once. The chain carries TRBV19 and TRBJ1-1, with D maybe TRBD1 (5 bases). CDR1 and CDR2 from the germline V gene are LNHDA and SQIVND (reference sequence). Trimming took 7 bases from V and 3 from J, leaving 6 bases between them. The CDR3 spans 11 residues. The CDR3: CASMGDTEAFF. DNA of the CDR3: TGTGCCAGTATGGGGGACACTGAAGCTTTCTTT. Full variable domain (rest looked up from reference TRBV19 and TRBJ1-1): DGGITQSPKYLFRKEGQNVTLSCEQNLNHDAMYWYRQDPGQGLRLIYYSQIVNDFQKGDIAEGYSVSREKKESFPLTVTSAQKNPTAFYLCASMGDTEAFFGQGTRLTVV.

The count of this clone is one. The gene calls are TRBV29-1 and TRBJ1-1, with D maybe TRBD1 (5 bases). Trimming removed 7 bases at V and 9 bases at J, with 15 bases between. The CDR3 contains 11 residues. CDR1 and CDR2 from the germline V gene are SQVTM and ANQGSEA. CDR3 nucleotide sequence: TGCAGCGCGGGGGGTATAGATAAAGCTTTCTTT. As protein: CSAGGIDKAFF. The variable domain in full, with the rest retrieved from reference TRBV29-1 and TRBJ1-1, is SAVISQKPSRDICQRGTSLTIQCQVDSQVTMMFWYRQQPGQSLTLIATANQGSEATYESGFVIDKFPISRPNLTFSTLTVSNMSPEDSSIYLCSAGGIDKAFFGQGTRLTVV.

This chain links TRBV24-1 with TRBJ2-2, with a weak D call TRBD1 (6 bases). Germline values: CDR1 KGHDR, CDR2 SFDVKD. Trimming pared 7 bases from V and 8 bases from J, leaving 16 bases between. The CDR3 is 14 residues long. The CDR3 is CATRRQASKGELFF. CDR3 coding DNA: TGTGCCACCAGGAGACAGGCATCTAAGGGGGAGCTGTTTTTT.

This chain connects TRBV5-1 to TRBJ2-4; D is uncertain. The CDR3 is made up of 15 amino acids. Germline lookup yields CDR1 SGHRS and CDR2 YFSETQ. The ends were cut back, 0 bases at V and 0 bases at J, with 7 bases in the middle. CDR3 sequence (DNA): TGCGCCAGCAGCTTGGGGGTTTTAGCCAAAAACATTCAGTACTTC. Its protein is CASSLGVLAKNIQYF.

The J gene is TRBJ1-1, the V gene TRBV10-3, with no clear D. CDR1 is ENHRY and CDR2 is SYGVKD in the germline V gene. This CDR3 is built from 11 residues. The V and J ends lost 2 bases and 11 bases respectively, with 9 bases between them. The CDR3 DNA reads as TGTGCCATCAGTGAGGCCCGGACCGCTTTCTTT. It is translated as CAISEARTAFF.

This sequence joins TRBV9 and TRBJ1-2; D is possibly TRBD1 (5 bases). With 6 bases removed from V and 4 bases from J, the gap between germline ends came to 22 bases. The CDR3 covers 16 residues. Germline V CDR1 and CDR2: SGDLS, YYNGEE. The CDR3 reads CASTASPGPGLYGYTF. Written as DNA, the CDR3 is TGTGCCAGCACCGCCAGCCCGGGGCCCGGCCTCTATGGCTACACCTTC.

The V gene is TRBV30, the J gene TRBJ1-6; no reliable D call. The germline V and J ends were trimmed by 0 bases and 7 bases, with 10 bases remaining between them. Germline loops: CDR1 GTSNPN, CDR2 SVGIG (reference sequence). The CDR3 is 14 amino acids. CDR3 sequence (DNA): TGTGCCTGGAGTGTAACCCCACAAAATTCACCCCTCCACTTT. This encodes CAWSVTPQNSPLHF.

V usage is TRBV4-3 and J usage is TRBJ1-3, with TRBD1 matching over 7 bases. The germline CDR1 and CDR2 sequences are LGHNA and YSLEER. CDR3 size: 15 residues. Germline trimming cut 0 bases from V and 4 bases from J; bases unmatched to any gene: 3. CDR3 DNA sequence: TGCGCCAGCAGCCAAGACTGGGGACAGGGAAACACCATATATTTT. It encodes CASSQDWGQGNTIYF.

The chain joins TRBV3-1 (or the pseudogene TRBV3-2) to TRBJ1-5; a possible D gene is TRBD1 (5 bases). V was shortened by 1 base and J by 6 bases, with 13 bases between the two germline ends. From germline, CDR1 is LGHDT and CDR2 YNNKEL (reference sequence). The CDR3 loop spans 15 amino acids. In DNA form, the CDR3 reads TGTGCCAGCAGCCAAGTCGGGGGGACTCCTCAGCCCCAGCATTTT. Its protein product is CASSQVGGTPQPQHF.

The chain links TRBV7-2 to TRBJ1-3; weak D call: TRBD1 (5 bases). Trimming removed 5 bases at V and 2 bases at J, with 10 bases between. There are 14 residues in the CDR3. CDR1 and CDR2 from the germline V gene are SGHTA and FQGNSA. CDR3 in amino acids: CASSKVGAGNTIYF. The CDR3 DNA sequence: TGTGCCAGCAGCAAGGTGGGGGCTGGAAACACCATATATTTT. Full variable domain (remainder filled in from reference TRBV7-2 and TRBJ1-3): GAGVSQSPSNKVTEKGKDVELRCDPISGHTALYWYRQSLGQGLEFLIYFQGNSAPDKSGLPSDRFSAERTGGSVSTLTIQRTQQEDSAVYLCASSKVGAGNTIYFGEGSWLTVV.

This clone has a handful of counts. The rearrangement joins TRBV11-2 to TRBJ1-1; 8 nucleotides line up with TRBD1. There are 14 residues in the CDR3. Germline V gene data show CDR1 as SGHAT and CDR2 as FQNNGV. The trim removed 3 bases at V and 6 bases at J, leaving 6 bases unmatched. The CDR3: CASSLDRVLSEAFF. The CDR3 DNA is TGTGCCAGCAGCTTGGACAGGGTCCTCTCTGAAGCTTTCTTT.

The rearrangement uses TRBV27 and TRBJ1-2; D is uncertain. The CDR3 totals 14 residues. The ends were cut back, 0 bases at V and 3 bases at J, with 8 bases in the middle. Germline CDR1 MNHEY, CDR2 SMNVEV (reference sequence). CDR3 sequence (DNA): TGTGCCAGCAGTTTATCGGGGTGGGACTATGGCTACACCTTC. As protein: CASSLSGWDYGYTF.

A few counts support this clone. The chain combines TRBV4-1 with TRBJ2-7; D tentatively fits TRBD1 or TRBD2 (5 bases each). The CDR3 totals 16 residues. CDR1 and CDR2 from the germline V gene are MGHRA and YSYEKL. Trimming stripped 4 bases from V and 2 bases from J, with 18 bases between. This CDR3 is CASSRTLTGRTYEQYF. CDR3 in DNA: TGCGCCAGCAGCCGGACACTCACGGGACGGACCTACGAGCAGTACTTC.

The genes are TRBV7-2 and TRBJ1-5; D might be TRBD1 (5 bases). Between the trimmed V and J ends, which lost 3 bases and 6 bases, there was a span of 9 bases. Germline V gives CDR1 SGHTA, CDR2 FQGNSA. This CDR3 region has 13 residues. The DNA of the CDR3 is TGTGCCAGCAGCTTCAGGGAGGTTCAGCCCCAGCATTTT. This codes for CASSFREVQPQHF.

The chain employs TRBV7-9 and TRBJ1-2, with a weak D call TRBD1 (5 bases). Trimming left V 5 bases short and J 6 bases short, with 22 bases between. CDR1 and CDR2 from the germline V gene are SEHNR and FQNEAQ (reference sequence). CDR3 size: 16 residues. Written as DNA, the CDR3 is TGTGCCAGCAGCCCTCTCCCGGGACCTCAAGGAAATGGCTACACCTTC. It specifies CASSPLPGPQGNGYTF.

This clone showed up just once. The sample has other DNA sequences that encode this CDR3 too. The chain has TRBV27 and TRBJ1-5; TRBD1 aligns across 11 bases. The CDR3 contains 13 residues. V shed 5 bases, J shed 6 bases, and the junction held 0 bases outside the gene matches. The germline V gene encodes CDR1 MNHEY and CDR2 SMNVEV (reference sequence). CDR3 sequence reads: CASSGTGGQPQHF. The DNA of the CDR3 is TGTGCCAGCAGTGGGACAGGGGGTCAGCCCCAGCATTTT.

As regards this clone: The same CDR3 also results from other DNA sequences found in this sample. The chain carries TRBV6-2 or TRBV6-3 and TRBJ1-2; D gene ambiguous. Deletions cut 2 bases from V and 4 bases from J, with 5 bases between. Germline CDR1 is MNHEY and CDR2 is SVGEGT. This CDR3 comprises 12 residues. The CDR3 reads CASSYRGYGYTF. The DNA of the CDR3 is TGTGCCAGCAGTTACCGGGGCTATGGCTACACCTTC.

This sequence joins TRBV27 and TRBJ1-1; D gene ambiguous. V shed 0 bases and J shed 5 bases, with 19 bases lying between them. Germline CDR1 reads MNHEY; CDR2 reads SMNVEV (reference sequence). CDR3 length equals 17 residues. The CDR3 DNA reads TGTGCCAGCAGTTTATCGGGCCAGCTACTTCTTTATACTGAAGCTTTCTTT. Residues: CASSLSGQLLLYTEAFF.

This clone was detected once. The rearrangement links TRBV7-9 to TRBJ2-1; 11 bases match TRBD2. After removal of 2 bases from V and 9 bases from J, the junction contained 9 bases not matched to a gene. The CDR3 extends over 16 amino acids. Germline CDR1 reads SEHNR; CDR2 reads FQNEAQ (reference sequence). The CDR3 DNA sequence: TGTGCCAGCAGCTTATTTTACGTAGCGGGGGGGAGTGAGCAGTTCTTC. Its protein is CASSLFYVAGGSEQFF.

This chain uses TRBV30 with TRBJ1-2; D gene unclear. The CDR3 runs to 13 residues. V gave up 1 base and J gave up 6 bases, with 12 bases separating them. Per the germline V gene, CDR1 is GTSNPN and CDR2 is SVGIG (reference sequence). CDR3 DNA: TGTGCCTGGAGTGGAGAGGGCTATGATGGCTACACCTTC. Translation gives CAWSGEGYDGYTF.